Listed below are T cell receptor beta chains from one sample, sequenced in a study of tumor-infiltrating lymphocytes in primary liver carcinoma. TCRdb recomputed calls from the multiplex PCR reads with MiXCR, one row per CDR3 protein. The profile shows approximately 320,000 distinct CDR3 sequences, around three fifths of them singletons. Specimen: peripheral blood. The receptors were gathered from a woman aged 25 to 39 with primary liver carcinoma and hepatitis B virus infection. Each CDR3 is given with its conserved first and last residue. D genes are given only for firm matches. For some rows the clone size is stated as once, few or many, or as a class when expanded; others skip it.

D gene: TRBD1; V gene: TRBV6-1; J gene: TRBJ1-1; clone size: few; CDR3 DNA: TGTGCCAGCAGGGGGACAGGGAGGAACACTGAAGCTTTCTTT; CDR3 protein: CASRGTGRNTEAFF
D gene: TRBD1; V gene: TRBV7-9; J gene: TRBJ2-7; clone size: .; CDR3 DNA: TGTGCCAGCAGCTTCCGGGACAGTCCTGACGAGCAGTACTTC; CDR3 protein: CASSFRDSPDEQYF
D gene: .; V gene: TRBV5-1; J gene: TRBJ1-5; clone size: many; CDR3 DNA: TGTGCCAGCTCACCCTCAGGCGATCAGCCCCAGCATTTT; CDR3 protein: CASSPSGDQPQHF
D gene: .; V gene: TRBV7-9; J gene: TRBJ2-7; clone size: few; CDR3 DNA: TGTGCCAGCAGCCTCCAGAGTGAACAGCGTTTTACCTACGGGCAGTACTTC; CDR3 protein: CASSLQSEQRFTYGQYF
D gene: TRBD2; V gene: TRBV6-5; J gene: TRBJ2-2; clone size: .; CDR3 DNA: TGTACCAGCAAGACTAGCGGGAGGCCCCCCGCGAACACCGGGGAGCTGTTTTTT; CDR3 protein: CTSKTSGRPPANTGELFF
D gene: .; V gene: TRBV29-1; J gene: TRBJ2-2; clone size: .; CDR3 DNA: TGCAGCGTGCGCACGGGAGTATGGACCGGGGAGCTGTTTTTT; CDR3 protein: CSVRTGVWTGELFF
D gene: TRBD2; V gene: TRBV5-4; J gene: TRBJ2-1; clone size: once; CDR3 DNA: TGTGCCAGCAACGAAGGAGCGGGAGGGCCTGGTGAGCAGTTCTTC; CDR3 protein: CASNEGAGGPGEQFF
D gene: TRBD1; V gene: TRBV2; J gene: TRBJ2-3; clone size: .; CDR3 DNA: TGTGCCAGCAAGGACAGGGTTTTCACAGATACGCAGTATTTT; CDR3 protein: CASKDRVFTDTQYF
D gene: TRBD1; V gene: TRBV11-3; J gene: TRBJ1-6; clone size: .; CDR3 DNA: TGTGCCAGGCACGGACAGGGGACCTCACCCCCCCACTTT; CDR3 protein: CARHGQGTSPPHF
D gene: .; V gene: TRBV29-1; J gene: TRBJ2-2; clone size: .; CDR3 DNA: TGCAGCGCTGGGACTGGCAGAAGTAACACCGGGCAGCTGTTTTTT; CDR3 protein: CSAGTGRSNTGQLFF
D gene: .; V gene: TRBV12-3/TRBV12-4; J gene: TRBJ1-5; clone size: .; CDR3 DNA: TGTGCCAGCACCCTTCGTCTCGGTCATCCCCTGCATTTT; CDR3 protein: CASTLRLGHPLHF
D gene: .; V gene: TRBV11-2; J gene: TRBJ2-1; clone size: .; CDR3 DNA: TGTACCAGCAGACTTAGTAATGAGCAGTTCTTC; CDR3 protein: CTSRLSNEQFF
D gene: TRBD2; V gene: TRBV6-2/TRBV6-3; J gene: TRBJ2-1; clone size: .; CDR3 DNA: TGTGCCAGCAGTTACATAGCGGGAGGGCGGGGGAAGCAGTTCTTC; CDR3 protein: CASSYIAGGRGKQFF
D gene: .; V gene: TRBV29-1; J gene: TRBJ2-2; clone size: .; CDR3 DNA: TGCAGCGTTGCACGCCCAACCGGGGAGCTGTTTTTT; CDR3 protein: CSVARPTGELFF
D gene: TRBD2; V gene: TRBV7-8; J gene: TRBJ2-3; clone size: many; CDR3 DNA: TGTGCCAGCAGCGCCCAGCGGGAGGCCCTAGGGACAGATACGCAGTATTTT; CDR3 protein: CASSAQREALGTDTQYF
D gene: .; V gene: TRBV11-3; J gene: TRBJ2-1; clone size: .; CDR3 DNA: TGTGCCAGCTTGGTTAGCGGCCGTCTTTCCTACAATGAGCAGTTCTTC; CDR3 protein: CASLVSGRLSYNEQFF
D gene: .; V gene: TRBV27; J gene: TRBJ1-6; clone size: .; CDR3 DNA: TGTGCCAGCAGTATAAGGACGCGGTCCTATAATTCACCCCTCCACTTT; CDR3 protein: CASSIRTRSYNSPLHF
D gene: TRBD2; V gene: TRBV6-4; J gene: TRBJ2-1; clone size: few; CDR3 DNA: TGTGCCAGCAGTGCCCAGGGACTAGCGGACTACAATGAGCAGTTCTTC; CDR3 protein: CASSAQGLADYNEQFF
D gene: TRBD1; V gene: TRBV11-2; J gene: TRBJ2-1; clone size: many; CDR3 DNA: TGTGCCAGCAGCTTACCCTTGACAGGGCATGAGCAGTTCTTC; CDR3 protein: CASSLPLTGHEQFF